What follows are 26 T cell receptor beta chains derived from one specimen sequenced in a study of T cell changes during pregnancy in multiple sclerosis. Profiling relied on immunoSEQ multiplex PCR, and the TCRdb table lists in-frame clones only, not all of them. The top ten hold about 0.88% of the sample, which has over 90,000 clones, almost 95% seen once. The sample here was peripheral blood, taken after pregnancy. These receptors all come from a female donor with multiple sclerosis, enrolled in a pregnancy study.

This chain links TRBV18 with TRBJ2-7; 7 bases fit TRBD2. Unmatched junction bases numbered 8, after V lost 3 bases and J lost 0 bases. Germline assignment: CDR1 KGHSH and CDR2 LQKENI. CDR3 length: 16 residues. Written as DNA, the CDR3 is TGTGCCAGCTCACCCTTTAACAGCGGGGCCTCCTACGAGCAGTACTTC. It is translated as CASSPFNSGASYEQYF.

This chain connects TRBV9 to TRBJ2-1; 9 bases align to TRBD2. Germline V gene data show CDR1 as SGDLS and CDR2 as YYNGEE. Trimming cost V 4 bases and J 9 bases; bases outside gene matches: 2. The CDR3 has 12 residues. CDR3 residues: CASSFSGSEQFF. Here the CDR3 DNA reads TGTGCCAGCAGCTTTAGCGGGAGTGAGCAGTTCTTC.

The V gene is TRBV7-8, the J gene TRBJ1-1; 8 positions agree with TRBD1. The V and J ends lost 6 bases and 1 base, in that order; junction bases with no gene match: 4. Germline V lookup: CDR1 SGHVS, CDR2 FQNEAQ. This CDR3 has 14 residues. CDR3 in amino acids: CASRKQGENTEAFF. The CDR3 region has the DNA TGTGCCAGCAGGAAACAGGGGGAGAACACTGAAGCTTTCTTT.

This chain links TRBV18 with TRBJ2-1; 9 nucleotides line up with TRBD2. The CDR3 contains 15 residues. CDR1 and CDR2 (germline): KGHSH, LQKENI. Germline trimming cut 9 bases from V and 4 bases from J; bases unmatched to any gene: 10. The chain's CDR3 is CASLETSGIYNEQFF. The DNA of the CDR3 is TGTGCCAGTCTTGAGACTAGCGGAATATACAATGAGCAGTTCTTC.

V is TRBV7-9 and J is TRBJ2-2; D possibly corresponds to TRBD1 (6 bases). Germline-derived CDR1 and CDR2 are SEHNR and FQNEAQ (reference sequence). The CDR3 consists of 14 residues. Trimming left V 5 bases short and J 5 bases short, with 12 bases between. The CDR3 loop reads CASSTQGGTGELFF. As DNA, the CDR3 is TGTGCCAGCAGCACCCAAGGGGGTACCGGGGAGCTGTTTTTT.

CDR3 region: CASSLGQGRNEQFF. Written as DNA, the CDR3 is TGTGCCAGCAGCTTGGGACAGGGCAGAAATGAGCAGTTCTTC. This rearrangement joins TRBV5-4 to TRBJ2-1; 7 bases fit TRBD1. Trimming cost V 0 bases and J 7 bases; bases outside gene matches: 4. This CDR3 spans 14 amino acids. CDR1 SGHNT and CDR2 YYREEE come from the germline V gene (reference sequence).

In this sample, this clone turned up once. The chain has TRBV19 and TRBJ2-7; D possibly corresponds to TRBD2 (7 bases). Germline values: CDR1 LNHDA, CDR2 SQIVND (reference sequence). V shed 3 bases and J shed 3 bases, with 9 bases lying between them. CDR3 length equals 13 residues. The CDR3 DNA follows: TGTGCCAGTAGTATGGGGGGGCTCTACGAGCAGTACTTC. Translation: CASSMGGLYEQYF.

This chain links TRBV28 with TRBJ1-1; perhaps TRBD1 as D (5 bases). CDR3 size: 16 residues. From germline, CDR1 is MDHEN and CDR2 SYDVKM. Trimming left V 3 bases short and J 3 bases short, with 17 bases between. The CDR3 region is CASSFPLLGGYTEAFF. The DNA for the CDR3 is TGTGCCAGCAGTTTCCCCTTACTGGGGGGATACACTGAAGCTTTCTTT.

The chain couples TRBV18 to TRBJ1-1, with D possibly matching TRBD1 (6 bases). Germline V gene sequence: CDR1 KGHSH, CDR2 LQKENI. The CDR3 extends over 16 amino acids. The V end was cut by 0 bases, the J end by 1 base, with 12 bases between. CDR3 nucleotide sequence: TGTGCCAGCTCACCACCTAACACCAGGGGGAACACTGAAGCTTTCTTT. Amino acid sequence: CASSPPNTRGNTEAFF. The variable domain in full, completed from reference TRBV18 and TRBJ1-1, reads NAGVMQNPRHLVRRRGQEARLRCSPMKGHSHVYWYRQLPEEGLKFMVYLQKENIIDESGMPKERFSAEFPKEGPSILRIQQVVRGDSAAYFCASSPPNTRGNTEAFFGQGTRLTVV.

The rearrangement joins TRBV7-3 to TRBJ2-7; 9 bases match TRBD2. The CDR3 covers 14 residues. Germline CDR1 and CDR2: SGHTA and FQGTGA. The junction had 8 bases not matched to a gene; V was cut back by 4 bases and J by 7 bases. CDR3: CASSSVAGGVEQYF. DNA for the CDR3: TGTGCCAGCAGCTCAGTGGCGGGGGGGGTGGAGCAGTACTTC. The variable domain in full, completed from reference TRBV7-3 and TRBJ2-7, reads GAGVSQTPSNKVTEKGKYVELRCDPISGHTALYWYRQSLGQGPEFLIYFQGTGAADDSGLPNDRFFAVRPEGSVSTLKIQRTERGDSAVYLCASSSVAGGVEQYFGPGTRLTVT.

The rearrangement links TRBV5-1 to TRBJ1-2; D call uncertain. The CDR3 loop spans 13 amino acids. Trimming stripped 5 bases from V and 8 bases from J, with 16 bases between. Germline V lookup: CDR1 SGHRS, CDR2 YFSETQ. This CDR3 is CASSDGLTRGYTF. CDR3 coding DNA: TGCGCCAGCAGTGATGGCCTCACGCGGGGCTACACCTTC.

This clone was seen a few times. The sample has other DNA sequences that encode this CDR3 too. The J gene is TRBJ1-5, the V gene TRBV30; 7 nucleotides match TRBD1. V trimming: 0 bases; J trimming: 1 base; junction bases outside the gene matches: 3. Germline V gene lookup returns CDR1 GTSNPN and CDR2 SVGIG (reference sequence). The CDR3 sequence is 15 residues long. In DNA form, the CDR3 reads TGTGCCTGGAGTGTACGGACAGGAAGCAATCAGCCCCAGCATTTT. It encodes CAWSVRTGSNQPQHF.

The rearrangement uses TRBV7-9 and TRBJ1-2, with TRBD1 matching 8 bases. The J segment lost 8 bases and the V segment lost 3 bases, leaving 5 bases of the junction unmatched. CDR3 length: 13 amino acids. The V gene's germline CDR1 is SEHNR and CDR2 FQNEAQ (reference sequence). The CDR3 coding sequence is TGTGCCAGCAGCTTGTCAGGGGGCAGGGGCTACACCTTC. Its translation is CASSLSGGRGYTF.

As DNA, the CDR3 is TGTGCCAGCAGCTCCAAGGGAACAGGGGGCACCTATGGCTACACCTTC. Translation: CASSSKGTGGTYGYTF. The V and J genes are TRBV5-4 and TRBJ1-2, with 9 positions matching TRBD1. V lost 3 bases to trimming and J lost 4 bases; unmatched junction nucleotides: 10. Germline lookup yields CDR1 SGHNT and CDR2 YYREEE (reference sequence). The CDR3 has 16 amino acids.

This chain links TRBV19 with TRBJ2-6, with no clear D. The length of the CDR3 is 14 residues. Germline V gives CDR1 LNHDA, CDR2 SQIVND (reference sequence). V dropped 8 bases and J dropped 4 bases, with 12 bases sitting between them. CDR3 protein: CASAYNGGANVLTF. CDR3 nucleotides: TGTGCCAGTGCTTACAATGGCGGGGCCAACGTCCTGACTTTC.

The chain links TRBV7-6 to TRBJ2-1; the D gene is possibly TRBD1 (6 bases). V lost 3 bases and J 2 bases, leaving 11 bases between the germline ends. The CDR3 has 15 residues. Germline loops: CDR1 SGHVS, CDR2 FNYEAQ. CDR3 nucleotide sequence: TGTGCCAGCAGCTTTGGACAGTTCCCCTACAATGAGCAGTTCTTC. It translates to CASSFGQFPYNEQFF.

The chain combines TRBV10-3 with TRBJ1-2, with D perhaps TRBD1 (6 bases). Germline V CDR1 and CDR2: ENHRY, SYGVKD. V lost 10 bases and J lost 8, with 20 bases in between. This CDR3 comprises 13 residues. CDR3 residues: CATSGTQLVGYTF. CDR3 in DNA: TGTGCCACCTCCGGGACACAATTGGTCGGCTACACCTTC.

V and J are TRBV28 and TRBJ1-1; no definite D call. The CDR3 covers 11 residues. Germline lookup yields CDR1 MDHEN and CDR2 SYDVKM. Trimming took off 4 bases at V and 8 bases at J, with 8 bases between the two ends. For the CDR3, the DNA is TGTGCCAGCAGTTACGTCGGGGAAGCTTTCTTT. This sequence encodes CASSYVGEAFF.

The V call is TRBV18, the J call TRBJ2-7; maybe TRBD2 (5 bases). Germline CDR1 KGHSH, CDR2 LQKENI. The V end lost 4 bases, the J end lost 2 bases, and 12 bases lay between the germline ends. The length of the CDR3 is 14 residues. Here the CDR3 DNA reads TGTGCCAGCTCACTAACCGGGGTTACCTACGAGCAGTACTTC. Translation: CASSLTGVTYEQYF.

The J gene is TRBJ2-1, the V gene TRBV27, with 13 bases that match TRBD2. The CDR3 loop spans 14 amino acids. The germline gives CDR1 MNHEY, CDR2 SMNVEV (reference sequence). V gave up 5 bases and J gave up 7 bases; unmatched junction bases: 2. The CDR3 loop reads CASSPGLAGNEQFF. In DNA form, the CDR3 reads TGTGCCAGCAGTCCGGGACTAGCGGGAAATGAGCAGTTCTTC.

This chain links TRBV9 with TRBJ2-3; TRBD2 might be the D (6 bases). Germline CDR1 is SGDLS and CDR2 is YYNGEE. There are 13 residues in the CDR3. Trimming left V 0 bases short and J 13 bases short, with 15 bases between. CDR3 sequence: CASSVAELAPKYF. The CDR3, as DNA: TGTGCCAGCAGCGTAGCGGAACTAGCCCCAAAGTATTTT.

The rearrangement uses TRBV27 and TRBJ1-4; a possible D gene is TRBD1 (6 bases). CDR1 and CDR2 from the germline V gene are MNHEY and SMNVEV (reference sequence). The CDR3 consists of 15 residues. V gave up 5 bases and J gave up 8 bases, with 18 bases separating them. The DNA of the CDR3 is TGTGCCAGCAGTACCCCCACAGGGCGAGGGGAAAAACTGTTTTTT. Its protein is CASSTPTGRGEKLFF.

This clone counts as medium-sized. This sequence joins TRBV7-8 and TRBJ1-5; no clear D gene. In germline, CDR1 is SGHVS, CDR2 FQNEAQ. V was shortened by 3 bases and J by 1 base, with 13 bases between the two germline ends. There are 16 residues in the CDR3. As DNA, the CDR3 is TGTGCCAGCAGCTTCTCCGGGTTGAACAGCAATCAGCCCCAGCATTTT. Translation gives CASSFSGLNSNQPQHF.

The V and J genes are TRBV6-6 and TRBJ2-7; TRBD1 matches at 7 bases. Germline assignment: CDR1 MNHNY and CDR2 SVGAGI (reference sequence). The CDR3 is 14 residues long. Trimming at V came to 7 bases and at J to 7 bases, leaving 13 bases not matched to a gene. CDR3 loop: CASTGPERGREQYF. DNA for the CDR3: TGTGCCAGCACGGGTCCGGAGAGGGGGCGTGAGCAGTACTTC.

The rearrangement uses TRBV7-2 and TRBJ1-6, with a possible D match to TRBD1 (5 bases). The V end was cut by 5 bases, the J end by 5 bases, with 13 bases between. In germline, CDR1 is SGHTA, CDR2 FQGNSA. The CDR3 loop spans 15 amino acids. The CDR3 DNA follows: TGTGCCAGCAGCCATGTGGGGCAGCATAATTCACCCCTCCACTTT. It is translated as CASSHVGQHNSPLHF.

CDR3 in DNA: TGCGCCAGCAGCTTGGGGACAGGGGGCGGAAACACCATATATTTT. Its protein product is CASSLGTGGGNTIYF. V gene TRBV5-1 combines with J gene TRBJ1-3; 11 bases map to TRBD1. Germline CDR1 and CDR2: SGHRS and YFSETQ. The ends lost 0 bases at V and 4 bases at J; junction bases unmatched: 0. The CDR3 spans 15 residues.